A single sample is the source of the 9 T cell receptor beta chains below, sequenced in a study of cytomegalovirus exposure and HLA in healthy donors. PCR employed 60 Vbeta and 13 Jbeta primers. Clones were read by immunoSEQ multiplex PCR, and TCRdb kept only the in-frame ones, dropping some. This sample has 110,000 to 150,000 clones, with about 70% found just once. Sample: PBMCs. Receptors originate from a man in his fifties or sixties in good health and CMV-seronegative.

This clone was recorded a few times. CDR3 region: CASSFGQGASGYGYTF. The CDR3 DNA reads TGTGCCAGCAGCTTCGGGCAGGGTGCTAGTGGCTATGGCTACACCTTC. V and J are TRBV7-9 and TRBJ1-2, with D perhaps matching TRBD1 (5 bases). The CDR3 spans 16 residues. The V gene lost 3 bases and the J gene lost 4 bases, with 18 bases spanning the gap. In germline, CDR1 is SEHNR, CDR2 FQNEAQ (reference sequence).

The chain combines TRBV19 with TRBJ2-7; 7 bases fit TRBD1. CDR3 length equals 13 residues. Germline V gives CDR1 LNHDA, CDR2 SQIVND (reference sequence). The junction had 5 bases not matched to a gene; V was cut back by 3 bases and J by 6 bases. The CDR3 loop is CASSIRDSGEQYF. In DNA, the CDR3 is TGTGCCAGTAGTATTAGGGACAGCGGCGAGCAGTACTTC.

Here the CDR3 DNA reads TGTGCCAGCAGCTTAACGGGAAGGAACTCTGGGGCCAACGTCCTGACTTTC. Amino acids: CASSLTGRNSGANVLTF. The V call is TRBV7-8, the J call TRBJ2-6, with a weak D call TRBD2 (5 bases). V was shortened by 2 bases and J by 0 bases, with 11 bases between the two germline ends. This CDR3 spans 17 amino acids. Per the germline V gene, CDR1 is SGHVS and CDR2 is FQNEAQ.

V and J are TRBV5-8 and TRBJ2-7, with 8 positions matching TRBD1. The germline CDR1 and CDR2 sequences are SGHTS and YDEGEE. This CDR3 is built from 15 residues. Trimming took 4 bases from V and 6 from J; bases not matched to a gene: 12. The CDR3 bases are TGTGCCAGCAGCAGAGGGCGAGGACAGGGCTCCGAGCAGTACTTC. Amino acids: CASSRGRGQGSEQYF.

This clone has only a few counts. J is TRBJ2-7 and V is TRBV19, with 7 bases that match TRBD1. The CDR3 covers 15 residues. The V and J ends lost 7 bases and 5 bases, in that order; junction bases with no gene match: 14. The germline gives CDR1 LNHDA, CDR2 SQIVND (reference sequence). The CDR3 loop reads CASKARTGPLDEQYF. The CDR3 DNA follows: TGTGCCAGTAAAGCTAGGACAGGCCCTCTGGACGAGCAGTACTTC.

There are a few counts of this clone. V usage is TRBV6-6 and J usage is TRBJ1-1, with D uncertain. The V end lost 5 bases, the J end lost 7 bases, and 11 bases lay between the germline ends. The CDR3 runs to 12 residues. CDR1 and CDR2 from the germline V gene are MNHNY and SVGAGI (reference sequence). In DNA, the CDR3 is TGTGCCAGCAGTCCCCAGGATGTTGAAGCTTTCTTT. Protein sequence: CASSPQDVEAFF.

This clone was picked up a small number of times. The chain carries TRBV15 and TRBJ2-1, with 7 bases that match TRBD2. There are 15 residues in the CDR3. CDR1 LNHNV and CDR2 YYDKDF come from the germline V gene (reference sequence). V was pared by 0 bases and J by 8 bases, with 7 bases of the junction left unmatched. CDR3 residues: CATSRDPGGRDEQFF. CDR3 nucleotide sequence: TGTGCCACCAGCAGAGACCCGGGAGGCCGCGATGAGCAGTTCTTC.

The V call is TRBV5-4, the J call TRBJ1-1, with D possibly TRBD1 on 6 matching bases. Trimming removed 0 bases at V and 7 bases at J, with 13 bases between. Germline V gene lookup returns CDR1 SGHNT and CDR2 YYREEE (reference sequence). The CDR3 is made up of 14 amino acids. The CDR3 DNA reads TGTGCCAGCAGCTTGGAAACAGGGCTCCTTGAAGCTTTCTTT. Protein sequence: CASSLETGLLEAFF.

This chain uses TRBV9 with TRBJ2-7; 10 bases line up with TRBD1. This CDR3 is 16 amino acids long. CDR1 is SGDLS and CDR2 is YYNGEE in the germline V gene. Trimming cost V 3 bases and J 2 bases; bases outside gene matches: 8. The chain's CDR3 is CASSAVGTGETYEQYF. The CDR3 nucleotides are TGTGCCAGCAGCGCGGTCGGGACAGGGGAAACCTACGAGCAGTACTTC.